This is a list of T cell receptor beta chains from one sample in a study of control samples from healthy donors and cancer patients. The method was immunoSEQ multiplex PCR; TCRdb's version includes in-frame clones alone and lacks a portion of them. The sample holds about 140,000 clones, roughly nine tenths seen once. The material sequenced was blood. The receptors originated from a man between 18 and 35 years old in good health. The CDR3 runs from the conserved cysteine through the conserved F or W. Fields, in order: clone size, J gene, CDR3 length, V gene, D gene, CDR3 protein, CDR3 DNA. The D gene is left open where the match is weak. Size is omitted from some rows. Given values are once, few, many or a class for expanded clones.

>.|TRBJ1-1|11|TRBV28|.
CASSPTFKAFF
TGTGCCAGCAGTCCAACCTTCAAAGCTTTCTTT
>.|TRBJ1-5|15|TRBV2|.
CASSAQGPGNQPQHF
TGTGCCAGCAGCGCCCAGGGTCCAGGCAATCAGCCCCAGCATTTT
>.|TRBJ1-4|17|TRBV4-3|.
CASSQDGVGEGGEKLFF
TGCGCCAGCAGCCAAGATGGAGTGGGAGAAGGGGGTGAAAAACTGTTTTTT
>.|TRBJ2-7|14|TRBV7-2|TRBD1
CASSSLGTGHEQYF
TGTGCCAGCAGCTCCCTCGGGACAGGGCACGAGCAGTACTTC
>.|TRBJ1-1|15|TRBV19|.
CASIKIRNMNTEAFF
TGTGCCAGTATTAAGATAAGGAACATGAACACTGAAGCTTTCTTT
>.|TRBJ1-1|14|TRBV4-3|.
CASSQVGRDTEAFF
TGCGCCAGCAGCCAAGTGGGGCGGGACACTGAAGCTTTCTTT
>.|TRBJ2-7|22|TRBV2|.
CASSDAGTHGPDMLWTIYEQYF
TGTGCCAGCAGTGATGCCGGGACCCATGGCCCAGATATGCTATGGACGATCTACGAGCAGTACTTC
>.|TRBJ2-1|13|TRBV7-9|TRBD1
CASSRQGFTEQFF
TGTGCCAGCAGCCGACAGGGGTTCACTGAGCAGTTCTTC
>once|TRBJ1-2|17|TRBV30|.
CAYMRVFWGGANYGYTF
TGTGCCTACATGCGTGTATTTTGGGGGGGAGCTAACTATGGCTACACCTTC
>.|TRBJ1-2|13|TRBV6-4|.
CASSDGGLYGYTF
TGTGCCAGCAGTGACGGGGGGCTCTATGGCTACACCTTC
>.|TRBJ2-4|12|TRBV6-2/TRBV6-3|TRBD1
CASSYPDRVRYF
TGTGCCAGCAGTTACCCGGACAGGGTTCGGTACTTC
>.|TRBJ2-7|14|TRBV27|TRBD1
CASSLTGLGDEQYF
TGTGCCAGCAGTCTGACAGGGTTGGGGGACGAGCAGTACTTC
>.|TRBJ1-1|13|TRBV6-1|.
CASSDALNPEAFF
TGTGCCAGCAGTGACGCCTTAAACCCTGAAGCTTTCTTT
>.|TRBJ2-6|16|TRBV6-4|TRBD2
CASSDSGGAGANVLTF
TGTGCCAGCAGTGACAGCGGGGGGGCCGGGGCCAACGTCCTGACTTTC
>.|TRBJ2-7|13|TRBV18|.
CASSPPGNYEQYF
TGTGCCAGCTCACCCCCGGGGAACTACGAGCAGTACTTC
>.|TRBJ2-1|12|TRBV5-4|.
CASSLGRNEQFF
TGTGCCAGCAGCCTCGGGCGAAATGAGCAGTTCTTC
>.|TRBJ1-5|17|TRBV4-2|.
CASSQAFGRGTNQPQHF
TGTGCCAGCAGCCAGGCCTTTGGGAGGGGGACGAATCAGCCCCAGCATTTT